The 13 T cell receptor beta chains listed next were all sequenced from one sample in a study of T-cell reconstitution after alpha-beta-depleted transplantation in children. Preparation of the TCRbeta library involved a method that used unique molecular identifiers. TCRdb processed the PCR reads anew with MiXCR; each CDR3 protein has one entry. The sample lists fewer than 1 million distinct CDR3 sequences; approximately 15% were seen once. The sample was PBMCs, mostly from graft donor cells, taken 360 days after TCRalphabeta/CD19-depleted stem cell transplant. These receptors all come from a male patient younger than 18 who had a stem cell transplant for acute lymphoblastic leukemia, so the T cells may come from the graft donor.

V usage is TRBV6-1 and J usage is TRBJ2-5; D gene ambiguous. The germline V and J ends were trimmed by 6 bases and 4 bases, with 18 bases remaining between them. The CDR3 is 15 amino acids. Germline-derived CDR1 and CDR2 are MNHNS and SASEGT. The CDR3 DNA reads TGTGCCAGCAGAGATGCCGGCAGGAACAGAGAGACCCAGTACTTC. The encoded protein is CASRDAGRNRETQYF.

The rearrangement uses TRBV7-8 and TRBJ1-6; a possible D gene is TRBD1 (6 bases). The CDR3 is 16 residues long. Trimming shortened V by 5 bases and J by 0 bases, and 11 bases separated the two germline ends. The germline V gene has CDR1 SGHVS and CDR2 FQNEAQ. CDR3 nucleotides: TGTGCCAGCAGCCTGCAGGGGATCTCCTATAATTCACCCCTCCACTTT. Translating gives CASSLQGISYNSPLHF.

The sample holds a few counts of this clonotype. V usage is TRBV27 and J usage is TRBJ1-1; D gene unclear. Trimming removed 3 bases at V and 4 bases at J, with 12 bases between. The CDR3 has 14 amino acids. CDR1 is MNHEY, CDR2 SMNVEV, per germline (reference sequence). Here the CDR3 DNA reads TGTGCCAGCAGTTTGGAGTCTGTGGGCACTGAAGCTTTCTTT. Translation: CASSLESVGTEAFF.

This clonotype was seen a few times. V is TRBV2 and J is TRBJ1-1, with 10 nucleotides matching TRBD1. V was clipped by 7 bases and J by 13 bases; unmatched bases: 9. Germline assignment: CDR1 SNHLY and CDR2 FYNNEI. This CDR3 has 12 residues. CDR3 protein: CASTMGQGLGFF. The CDR3 DNA sequence: TGTGCCAGCACCATGGGACAGGGGCTGGGTTTCTTT. Full variable domain (missing parts from reference TRBV2 and TRBJ1-1): EPEVTQTPSHQVTQMGQEVILRCVPISNHLYFYWYRQILGQKVEFLVSFYNNEISEKSEIFDDQFSVERPDGSNFTLKIRSTKLEDSAMYFCASTMGQGLGFFGQGTRLTVV.

The V call is TRBV4-1, the J call TRBJ1-1, with a weak D call TRBD1 (5 bases). The CDR3 is made up of 16 amino acids. Between the trimmed V and J ends, which lost 1 base and 1 base, there was a span of 13 bases. Germline V gene sequence: CDR1 MGHRA, CDR2 YSYEKL. The chain's CDR3 is CASSQGGVLGNTEAFF. The DNA of the CDR3 is TGCGCCAGCAGCCAAGGGGGGGTCTTAGGGAACACTGAAGCTTTCTTT.

This clonotype was picked up many times. The chain couples TRBV4-2 to TRBJ2-4; D is uncertain. The CDR3 is 15 amino acids. In germline, CDR1 is LGHNA, CDR2 YNFKEQ. Trimming cost V 0 bases and J 2 bases, with 8 bases left between them. CDR3: CASSQDWVTKNIQYF. The DNA for the CDR3 is TGTGCCAGCAGCCAAGATTGGGTAACCAAAAACATTCAGTACTTC.

There are a few counts of this clonotype. The chain uses TRBV12-3 or TRBV12-4 and TRBJ1-1; 7 bases fit TRBD1. With 5 bases clipped from V and 4 bases from J, the junction kept 10 bases outside the gene matches. This CDR3 is built from 15 residues. The CDR3 sequence: CASSLSRQGPTEAFF. In DNA form, the CDR3 reads TGTGCCAGCAGTCTCTCCAGACAGGGTCCCACTGAAGCTTTCTTT.

The chain couples TRBV7-3 to TRBJ1-2; a possible D gene is TRBD1 (5 bases). Germline CDR1 SGHTA, CDR2 FQGTGA. With 2 bases removed from V and 6 bases from J, the gap between germline ends came to 16 bases. This CDR3 is 15 amino acids long. The chain's CDR3 is CASSLQPGPQNGYTF. In DNA, the CDR3 is TGTGCCAGCAGCTTACAACCGGGACCCCAAAATGGCTACACCTTC. Full variable domain (outside the CDR3, taken from reference TRBV7-3 and TRBJ1-2): GAGVSQTPSNKVTEKGKYVELRCDPISGHTALYWYRQSLGQGPEFLIYFQGTGAADDSGLPNDRFFAVRPEGSVSTLKIQRTERGDSAVYLCASSLQPGPQNGYTFGSGTRLTVV.

The chain links TRBV10-3 to TRBJ2-7, with 7 nucleotides matching TRBD1. J was trimmed by 6 bases and V by 6 bases; bases with no gene match: 14. Germline V lookup: CDR1 ENHRY, CDR2 SYGVKD. CDR3 length: 15 residues. The DNA of the CDR3 is TGTGCCATCAGCCCTCCTGACAGGGACCTCGTCGAGCAGTACTTC. It codes for CAISPPDRDLVEQYF.

This clonotype has more than one count but fewer than ten. The germline gene is not matched at one end of the junction; a read error may be the cause. The chain employs TRBV11-2 and TRBJ2-3; 9 bases align to TRBD2. The CDR3 runs to 14 residues. The germline CDR1 and CDR2 sequences are SGHAT and FQNNGV. The CDR3 sequence is CASSLGYGREGSHF. Here the CDR3 DNA reads TGTGCCAGCAGCTTAGGTTATGGGCGGGAGGGGTCTCATTTT.

This clonotype was detected a few times. The CDR3: CASSVGDTDNEKLFF. The CDR3 bases are TGTGCCAGCAGCGTAGGGGACACCGATAATGAAAAACTGTTTTTT. The rearrangement uses TRBV7-9 and TRBJ1-4, with D possibly TRBD1 on 6 matching bases. V lost 5 bases, J lost 4 bases, and 14 bases lay in between. There are 15 residues in the CDR3. The germline V gene encodes CDR1 SEHNR and CDR2 FQNEAQ (reference sequence).

The chain employs TRBV7-6 and TRBJ2-7; 11 bases agree with TRBD2. The CDR3 is 14 amino acids. The germline V gene has CDR1 SGHVS and CDR2 FNYEAQ. The V gene end was trimmed by 3 bases and the J gene end by 7 bases; junction bases not matched to a gene: 5. The CDR3, as DNA: TGTGCCAGCAGCTTGGGACTAGCGGTCGAGGAGCAGTACTTC. Translated, it gives CASSLGLAVEEQYF.

This clonotype was observed a few times. V and J are TRBV9 and TRBJ1-1, with TRBD1 identical over 12 bases. This CDR3 comprises 18 residues. The J segment lost 0 bases and the V segment lost 2 bases, leaving 8 bases of the junction unmatched. Germline loops: CDR1 SGDLS, CDR2 YYNGEE. In nucleotides, the CDR3 is TGTGCCAGCAGCGTTCTAGGGACAGGGGGCATCATGAACACTGAAGCTTTCTTT. It encodes CASSVLGTGGIMNTEAFF.